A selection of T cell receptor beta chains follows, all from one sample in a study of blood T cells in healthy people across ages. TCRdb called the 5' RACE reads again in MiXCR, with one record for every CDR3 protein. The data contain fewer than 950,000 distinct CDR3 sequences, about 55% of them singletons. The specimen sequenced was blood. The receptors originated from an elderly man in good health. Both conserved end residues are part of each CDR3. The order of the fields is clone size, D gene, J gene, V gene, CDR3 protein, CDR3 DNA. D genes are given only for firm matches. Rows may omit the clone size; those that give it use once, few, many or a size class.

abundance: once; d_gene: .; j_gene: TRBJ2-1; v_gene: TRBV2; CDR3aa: CASSVTGLYQETQFF; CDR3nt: TGTGCCAGCAGTGTTACGGGACTGTACCAAGAGACCCAGTTCTTC
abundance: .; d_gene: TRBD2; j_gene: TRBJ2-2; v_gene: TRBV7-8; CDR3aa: CASSLESLAGGRTGELFF; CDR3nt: TGTGCCAGCAGCTTAGAGAGTCTAGCGGGAGGCCGTACCGGGGAGCTGTTTTTT
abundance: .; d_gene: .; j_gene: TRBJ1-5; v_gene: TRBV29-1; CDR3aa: CSVEEGGSQPQHF; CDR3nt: TGCAGCGTTGAAGAGGGGGGGTCTCAGCCCCAGCATTTT
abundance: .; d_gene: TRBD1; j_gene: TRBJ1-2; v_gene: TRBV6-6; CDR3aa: CASTRWDSQNYGYTF; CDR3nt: TGTGCCAGCACCAGATGGGACAGCCAAAACTATGGCTACACCTTC
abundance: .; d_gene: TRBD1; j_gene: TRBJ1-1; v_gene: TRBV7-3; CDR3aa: CASSRTGSGLEAFF; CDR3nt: TGTGCCAGCAGCAGGACAGGGTCGGGCCTCGAGGCTTTCTTT
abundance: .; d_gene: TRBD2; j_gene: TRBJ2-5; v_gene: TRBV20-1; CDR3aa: CSARDPGLAKKTQYF; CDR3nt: TGCAGTGCTAGAGACCCGGGACTAGCTAAGAAGACCCAGTACTTC
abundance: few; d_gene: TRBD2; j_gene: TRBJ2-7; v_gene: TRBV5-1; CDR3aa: CASSPSGSFYEQYF; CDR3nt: TGCGCCAGCAGTCCTAGCGGGTCCTTCTACGAGCAGTACTTC
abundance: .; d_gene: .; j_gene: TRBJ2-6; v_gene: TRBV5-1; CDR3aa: CASSLDARSGANVLTF; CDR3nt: TGCGCCAGCAGCTTGGACGCCCGCTCTGGGGCCAACGTCCTGACTTTC
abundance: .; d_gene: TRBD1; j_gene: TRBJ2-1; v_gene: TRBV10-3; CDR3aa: CAISVETQGDNEQFF; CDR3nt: TGTGCCATCAGTGTGGAGACTCAGGGGGACAATGAGCAGTTCTTC
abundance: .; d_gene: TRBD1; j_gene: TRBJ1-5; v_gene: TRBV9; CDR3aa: CASSGSGGQPQHF; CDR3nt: TGTGCCAGCAGCGGATCAGGGGGCCAGCCCCAGCATTTT
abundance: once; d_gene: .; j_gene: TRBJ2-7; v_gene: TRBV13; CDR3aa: CASSLDGGTSYEQYF; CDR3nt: TGTGCCAGCAGCTTAGATGGCGGGACAAGCTACGAGCAGTACTTC
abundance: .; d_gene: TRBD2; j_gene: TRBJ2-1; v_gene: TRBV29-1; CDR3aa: CSALLAGRYNEQFF; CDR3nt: TGCAGCGCCCTCCTAGCGGGGAGGTACAATGAGCAGTTCTTC
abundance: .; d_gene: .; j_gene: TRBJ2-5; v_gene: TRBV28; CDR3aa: CASSFSRARYQETQYF; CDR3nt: TGTGCCAGCAGTTTTAGTCGGGCGAGGTACCAAGAGACCCAGTACTTC
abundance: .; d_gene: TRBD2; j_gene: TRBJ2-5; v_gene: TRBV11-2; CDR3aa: CASSTWTSGQETQYF; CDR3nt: TGTGCCAGCAGCACATGGACTAGCGGCCAAGAGACCCAGTACTTC
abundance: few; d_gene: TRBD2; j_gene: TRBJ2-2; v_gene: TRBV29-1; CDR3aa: CSVSGGTGELFF; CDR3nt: TGCAGCGTCTCGGGGGGGACCGGGGAGCTGTTTTTT
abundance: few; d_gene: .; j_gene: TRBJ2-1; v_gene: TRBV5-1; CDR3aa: CASRRADSSNEQFF; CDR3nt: TGCGCCAGCAGACGGGCAGATAGTAGCAATGAGCAGTTCTTC
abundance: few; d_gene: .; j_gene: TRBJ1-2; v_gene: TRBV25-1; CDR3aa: CASSEWGYGYTF; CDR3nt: TGTGCCAGCAGTGAATGGGGCTATGGCTACACCTTC
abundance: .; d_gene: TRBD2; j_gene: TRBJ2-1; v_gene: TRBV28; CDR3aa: CASRSYVGIAGAGGNEQFF; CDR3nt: TGTGCCAGCAGGTCTTATGTGGGGATAGCGGGAGCGGGGGGCAATGAGCAGTTCTTC
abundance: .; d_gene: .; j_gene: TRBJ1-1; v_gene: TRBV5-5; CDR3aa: CASSWGPEVNTEAFF; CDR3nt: TGTGCCAGCAGCTGGGGACCGGAAGTAAACACTGAAGCTTTCTTT
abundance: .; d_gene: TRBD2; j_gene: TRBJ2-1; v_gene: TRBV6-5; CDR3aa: CASSRGGRGNEQFF; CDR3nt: TGTGCCAGCAGTCGTGGTGGGAGGGGCAATGAGCAGTTCTTC
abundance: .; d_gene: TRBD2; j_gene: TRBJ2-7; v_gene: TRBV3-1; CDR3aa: CASSQASGTREQYF; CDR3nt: TGTGCCAGCAGCCAGGCGAGCGGGACTCGCGAGCAGTACTTC
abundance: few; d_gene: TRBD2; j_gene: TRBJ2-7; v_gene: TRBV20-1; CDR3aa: CSAPKTSGSPYEQYF; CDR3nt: TGCAGTGCTCCGAAGACTAGCGGGAGCCCCTACGAGCAGTACTTC
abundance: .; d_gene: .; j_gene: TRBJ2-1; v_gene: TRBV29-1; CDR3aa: CSVEDQYNEQFF; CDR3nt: TGCAGCGTTGAAGATCAATACAATGAGCAGTTCTTC
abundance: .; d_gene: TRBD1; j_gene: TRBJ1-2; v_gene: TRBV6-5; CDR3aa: CASNEGPGQGLRGYTF; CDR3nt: TGTGCCAGCAACGAGGGGCCGGGACAGGGTCTCCGTGGCTACACCTTC
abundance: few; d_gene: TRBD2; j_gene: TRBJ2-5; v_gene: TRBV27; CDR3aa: CASSYGGKQETQYF; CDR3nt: TGTGCCAGCAGCTACGGGGGGAAGCAAGAGACCCAGTACTTC
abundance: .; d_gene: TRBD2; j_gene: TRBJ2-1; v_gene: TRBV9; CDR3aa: CASSDRAGGLRGEQFF; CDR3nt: TGTGCCAGCAGCGACCGGGCGGGAGGGCTCCGGGGTGAGCAGTTCTTC
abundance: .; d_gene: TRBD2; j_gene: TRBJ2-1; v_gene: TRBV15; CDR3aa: CATSRDPGLAGAYPEQFF; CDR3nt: TGTGCCACCAGCAGAGATCCTGGACTAGCGGGAGCGTACCCTGAGCAGTTCTTC
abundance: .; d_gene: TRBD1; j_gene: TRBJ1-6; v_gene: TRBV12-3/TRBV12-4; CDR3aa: CASSPIRLTGQGSPLHF; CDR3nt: TGTGCCAGCAGTCCCATTCGCCTGACAGGGCAGGGTTCACCCCTCCACTTT
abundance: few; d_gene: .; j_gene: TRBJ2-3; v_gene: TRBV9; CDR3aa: CASSPEDSSTDTQYF; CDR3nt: TGTGCCAGCAGCCCAGAAGACTCTAGCACAGATACGCAGTATTTT
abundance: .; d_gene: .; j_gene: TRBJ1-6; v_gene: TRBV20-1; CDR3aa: CSAIQSSYNSPPHF; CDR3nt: TGCAGTGCTATACAGAGCTCCTATAATTCACCCCCCCACTTT
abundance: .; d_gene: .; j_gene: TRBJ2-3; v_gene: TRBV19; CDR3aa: CASSEDGSGIAYF; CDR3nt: TGTGCCAGTAGTGAAGACGGGTCGGGGATCGCGTATTTT
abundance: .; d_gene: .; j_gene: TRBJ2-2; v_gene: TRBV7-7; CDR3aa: CAVGGPGTGELFF; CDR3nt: TGTGCCGTCGGAGGGCCGGGCACCGGGGAGCTGTTTTTT
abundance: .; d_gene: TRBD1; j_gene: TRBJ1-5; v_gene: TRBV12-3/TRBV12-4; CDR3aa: CASRTGQGPGQPQHF; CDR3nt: TGTGCCAGCAGGACGGGACAGGGGCCGGGGCAGCCCCAGCATTTT
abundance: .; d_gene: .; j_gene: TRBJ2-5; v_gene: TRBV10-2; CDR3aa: CASLTGETQYF; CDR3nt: TGCGCCAGCCTTACAGGGGAGACCCAGTACTTC
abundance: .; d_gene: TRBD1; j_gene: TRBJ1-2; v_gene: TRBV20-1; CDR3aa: CSARGGTDEYGYTF; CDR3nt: TGCAGTGCTAGAGGCGGGACAGATGAATATGGCTACACCTTC
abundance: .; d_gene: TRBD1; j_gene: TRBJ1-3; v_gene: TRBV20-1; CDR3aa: CSADRTGVGNTIYF; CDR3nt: TGCAGTGCTGACAGAACAGGGGTTGGAAACACCATATATTTT
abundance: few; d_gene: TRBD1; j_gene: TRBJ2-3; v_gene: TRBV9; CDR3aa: CASSGQGATTDTQYF; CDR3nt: TGTGCCAGCAGCGGGCAGGGGGCTACGACAGATACGCAGTATTTT
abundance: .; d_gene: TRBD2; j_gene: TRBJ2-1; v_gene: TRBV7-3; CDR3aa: CASSLIRLAGDGYNEQFF; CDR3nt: TGTGCCAGCAGCTTAATTAGACTAGCGGGAGATGGGTACAATGAGCAGTTCTTC
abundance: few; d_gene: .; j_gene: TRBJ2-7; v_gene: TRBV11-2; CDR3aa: CASSQGVVQYF; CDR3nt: TGTGCCAGCAGCCAAGGGGTAGTGCAGTACTTC
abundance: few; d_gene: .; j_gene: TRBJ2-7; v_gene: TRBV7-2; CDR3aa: CASSLDRNSYEQYF; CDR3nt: TGTGCCAGCAGCTTAGACAGGAACTCCTACGAGCAGTACTTC
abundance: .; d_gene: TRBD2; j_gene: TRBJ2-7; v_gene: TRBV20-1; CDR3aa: CSATGGLVTYEQYF; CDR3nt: TGCAGTGCTACGGGAGGGCTAGTCACCTACGAGCAGTACTTC
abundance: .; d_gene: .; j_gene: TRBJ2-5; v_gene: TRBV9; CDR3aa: CASSVETGKETQYF; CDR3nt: TGTGCCAGCAGCGTAGAAACAGGGAAGGAGACCCAGTACTTC
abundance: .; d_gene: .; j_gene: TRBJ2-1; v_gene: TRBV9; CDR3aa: CASSPGASSCNEQFF; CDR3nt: TGTGCCAGCAGCCCCGGGGCCAGCTCCTGCAATGAGCAGTTCTTC
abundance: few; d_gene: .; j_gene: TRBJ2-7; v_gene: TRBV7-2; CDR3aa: CASSLDKGRGTYEQYF; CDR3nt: TGTGCCAGCAGCTTAGATAAGGGCCGGGGTACCTACGAGCAGTACTTC
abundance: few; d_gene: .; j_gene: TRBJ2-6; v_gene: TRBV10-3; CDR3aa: CAISMVSPTGANVLTF; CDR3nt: TGTGCCATCAGTATGGTCTCCCCCACTGGGGCCAACGTCCTGACTTTC
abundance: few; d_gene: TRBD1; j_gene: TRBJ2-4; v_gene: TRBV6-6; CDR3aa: CASKDRDGGAKNIQYF; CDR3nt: TGTGCCAGCAAAGACAGGGATGGTGGGGCCAAAAACATTCAGTACTTC
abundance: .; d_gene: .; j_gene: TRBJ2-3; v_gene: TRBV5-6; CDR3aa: CASSSTELHRDAYF; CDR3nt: TGTGCCAGCAGCTCTACAGAATTGCACAGAGACGCGTATTTT
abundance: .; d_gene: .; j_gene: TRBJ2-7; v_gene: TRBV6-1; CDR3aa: CASRAAGLPYEQYF; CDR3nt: TGTGCCAGCAGGGCTGCTGGGCTCCCGTACGAGCAGTACTTC
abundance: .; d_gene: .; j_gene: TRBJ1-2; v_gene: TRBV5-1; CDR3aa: CASSLGQPPLDGYTF; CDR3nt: TGCGCCAGCAGCCTTGGACAGCCGCCTTTGGATGGCTACACCTTC
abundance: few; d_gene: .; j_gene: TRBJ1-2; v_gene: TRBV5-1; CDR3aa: CASSSDGPPGYTF; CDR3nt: TGCGCCAGCAGCTCGGACGGGCCTCCTGGCTACACCTTC
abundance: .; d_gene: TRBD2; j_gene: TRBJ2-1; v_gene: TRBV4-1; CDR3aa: CASSQDLIAGVQEQFF; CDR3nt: TGCGCCAGCAGCCAAGATCTGATAGCGGGAGTACAGGAGCAGTTCTTC
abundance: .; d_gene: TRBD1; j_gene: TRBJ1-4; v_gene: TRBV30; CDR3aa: CAWKQGTNEKLFF; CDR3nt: TGTGCCTGGAAACAGGGGACGAATGAAAAACTGTTTTTT
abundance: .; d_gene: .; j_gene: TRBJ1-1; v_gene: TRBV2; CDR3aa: CASRFAGMNTEAFF; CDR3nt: TGTGCCAGCAGGTTCGCGGGCATGAACACTGAAGCTTTCTTT
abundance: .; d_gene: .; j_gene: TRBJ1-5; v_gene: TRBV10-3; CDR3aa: CATEQGEVGDQPQHF; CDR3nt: TGTGCCACCGAACAGGGTGAGGTCGGTGATCAGCCCCAGCATTTT
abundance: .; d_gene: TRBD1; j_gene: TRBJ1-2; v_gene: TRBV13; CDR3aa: CASTEGTDTKGYTF; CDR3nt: TGTGCCAGCACGGAGGGGACAGACACTAAAGGCTACACCTTC
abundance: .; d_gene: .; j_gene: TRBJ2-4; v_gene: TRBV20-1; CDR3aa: CSCTQVDERYF; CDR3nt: TGCAGCTGTACACAAGTAGACGAGCGGTACTTC
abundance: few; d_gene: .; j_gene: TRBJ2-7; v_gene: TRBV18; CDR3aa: CASSLSGTNYEQYF; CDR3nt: TGTGCCAGCTCACTTAGCGGAACAAACTACGAGCAGTACTTC
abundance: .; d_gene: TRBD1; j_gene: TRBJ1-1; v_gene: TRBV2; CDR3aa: CASSAYRGLEAEAFF; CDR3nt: TGTGCCAGCAGTGCTTACAGGGGGCTGGAGGCTGAAGCTTTCTTT